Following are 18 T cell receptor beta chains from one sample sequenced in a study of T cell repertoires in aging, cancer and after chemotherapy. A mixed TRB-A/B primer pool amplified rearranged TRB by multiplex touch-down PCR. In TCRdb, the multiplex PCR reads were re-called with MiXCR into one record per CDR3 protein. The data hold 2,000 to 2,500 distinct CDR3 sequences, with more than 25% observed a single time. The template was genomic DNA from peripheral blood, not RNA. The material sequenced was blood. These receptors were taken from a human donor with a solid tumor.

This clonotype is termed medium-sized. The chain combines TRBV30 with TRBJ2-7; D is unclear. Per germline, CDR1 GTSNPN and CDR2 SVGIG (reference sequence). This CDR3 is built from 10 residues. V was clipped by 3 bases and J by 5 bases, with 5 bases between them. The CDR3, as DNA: TGTGCCTGGAGGGGGAACGAGCAGTACTTC. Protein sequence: CAWRGNEQYF.

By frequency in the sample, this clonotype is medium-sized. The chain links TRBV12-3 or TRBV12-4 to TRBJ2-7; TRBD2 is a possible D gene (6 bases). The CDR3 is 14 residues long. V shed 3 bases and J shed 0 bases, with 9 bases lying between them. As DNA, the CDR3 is TGTGCCAGCAGTTTGGAGCGGGCCTCCTACGAGCAGTACTTC. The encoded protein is CASSLERASYEQYF.

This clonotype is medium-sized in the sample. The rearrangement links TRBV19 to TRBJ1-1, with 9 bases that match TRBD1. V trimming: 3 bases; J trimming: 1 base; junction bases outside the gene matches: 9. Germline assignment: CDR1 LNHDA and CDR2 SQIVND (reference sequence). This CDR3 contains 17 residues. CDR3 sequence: CASSILDRGMGNTEAFF. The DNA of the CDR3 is TGTGCCAGTAGTATCTTGGACAGGGGAATGGGGAACACTGAAGCTTTCTTT.

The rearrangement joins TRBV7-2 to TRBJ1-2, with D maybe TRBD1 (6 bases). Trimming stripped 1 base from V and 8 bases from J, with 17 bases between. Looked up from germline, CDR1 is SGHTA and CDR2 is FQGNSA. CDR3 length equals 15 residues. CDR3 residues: CASSLGGTNRRGYTF. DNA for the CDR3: TGTGCCAGCAGCTTAGGTGGGACAAACCGTCGCGGCTACACCTTC.

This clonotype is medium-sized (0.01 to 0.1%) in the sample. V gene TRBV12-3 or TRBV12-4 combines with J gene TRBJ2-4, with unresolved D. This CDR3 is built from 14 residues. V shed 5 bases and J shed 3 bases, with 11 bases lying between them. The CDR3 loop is CASSPLRVKNIQYF. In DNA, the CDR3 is TGTGCCAGCAGTCCGCTTAGGGTCAAAAACATTCAGTACTTC.

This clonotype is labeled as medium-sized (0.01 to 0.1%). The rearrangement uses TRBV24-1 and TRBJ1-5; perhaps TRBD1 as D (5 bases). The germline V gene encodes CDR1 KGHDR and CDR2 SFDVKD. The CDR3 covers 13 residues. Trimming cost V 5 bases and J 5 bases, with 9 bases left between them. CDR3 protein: CATSGARDQPQHF. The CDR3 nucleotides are TGTGCCACCAGTGGGGCCAGGGATCAGCCCCAGCATTTT.

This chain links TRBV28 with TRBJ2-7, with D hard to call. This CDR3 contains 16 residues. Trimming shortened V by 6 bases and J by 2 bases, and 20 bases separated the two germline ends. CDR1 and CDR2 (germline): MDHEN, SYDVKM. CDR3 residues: CASRMQSRTLAYEQYF. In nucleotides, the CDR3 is TGTGCCAGCAGGATGCAGTCAAGAACCCTTGCCTACGAGCAGTACTTC.

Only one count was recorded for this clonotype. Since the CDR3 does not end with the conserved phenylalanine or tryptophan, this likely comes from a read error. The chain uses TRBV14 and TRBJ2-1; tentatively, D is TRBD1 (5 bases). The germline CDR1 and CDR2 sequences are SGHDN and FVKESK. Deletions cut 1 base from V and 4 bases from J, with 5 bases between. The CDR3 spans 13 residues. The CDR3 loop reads CASSQGQYNEQFS. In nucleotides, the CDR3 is TGTGCCAGCAGCCAAGGACAGTACAATGAGCAGTTCTCC.

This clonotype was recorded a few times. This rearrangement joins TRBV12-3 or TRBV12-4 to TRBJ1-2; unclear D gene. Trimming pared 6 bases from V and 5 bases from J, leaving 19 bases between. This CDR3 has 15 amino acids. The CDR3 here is CASSPREDWRYGYTF. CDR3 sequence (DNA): TGTGCCAGCAGCCCCCGGGAGGATTGGAGGTATGGCTACACCTTC.

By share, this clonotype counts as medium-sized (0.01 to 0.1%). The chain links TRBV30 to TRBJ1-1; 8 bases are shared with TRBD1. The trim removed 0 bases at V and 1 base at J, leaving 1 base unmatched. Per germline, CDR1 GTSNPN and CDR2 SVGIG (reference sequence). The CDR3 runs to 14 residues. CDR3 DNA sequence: TGTGCCTGGAGTGTAACAGGGGGGAACACTGAAGCTTTCTTT. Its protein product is CAWSVTGGNTEAFF. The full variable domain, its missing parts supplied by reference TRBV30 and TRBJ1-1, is SQTIHQWPATLVQPVGSPLSLECTVEGTSNPNLYWYRQAAGRGLQLLFYSVGIGQISSEVPQNLSASRPQDRQFILSSKKLLLSDSGFYLCAWSVTGGNTEAFFGQGTRLTVV.

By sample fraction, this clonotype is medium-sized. CDR3 protein: CASSFDPGLAGRLGEQYF. The CDR3 DNA follows: TGTGCCAGCAGTTTCGATCCAGGACTAGCGGGCCGCCTTGGCGAGCAGTACTTC. The genes are TRBV12-3 or TRBV12-4 and TRBJ2-7, with 11 bases aligning to TRBD2. V shed 3 bases and J 6 bases; nucleotides not matched to a gene: 16. This CDR3 is 18 amino acids long.

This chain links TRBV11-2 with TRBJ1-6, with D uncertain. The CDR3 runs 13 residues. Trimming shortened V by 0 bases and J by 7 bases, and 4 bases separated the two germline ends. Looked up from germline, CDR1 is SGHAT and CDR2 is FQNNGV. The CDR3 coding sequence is TGTGCCAGCAGCTTAGATCCGAATTCACCCCTCCACTTT. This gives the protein CASSLDPNSPLHF.

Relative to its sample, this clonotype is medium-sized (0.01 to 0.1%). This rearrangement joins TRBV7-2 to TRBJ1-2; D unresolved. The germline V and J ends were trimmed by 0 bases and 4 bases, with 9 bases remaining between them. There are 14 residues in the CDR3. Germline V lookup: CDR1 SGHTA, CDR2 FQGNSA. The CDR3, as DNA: TGTGCCAGCAGCTTAGCCGTCAGCTCCTATGGCTACACCTTC. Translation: CASSLAVSSYGYTF. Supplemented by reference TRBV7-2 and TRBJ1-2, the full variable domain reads GAGVSQSPSNKVTEKGKDVELRCDPISGHTALYWYRQSLGQGLEFLIYFQGNSAPDKSGLPSDRFSAERTGGSVSTLTIQRTQQEDSAVYLCASSLAVSSYGYTFGSGTRLTVV.

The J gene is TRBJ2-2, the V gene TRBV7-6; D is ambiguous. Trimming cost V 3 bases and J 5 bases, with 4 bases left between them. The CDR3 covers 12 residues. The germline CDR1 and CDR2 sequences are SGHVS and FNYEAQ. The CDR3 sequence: CASSLVTGELFF. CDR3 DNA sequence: TGTGCCAGCAGCTTGGTAACCGGGGAGCTGTTTTTT.

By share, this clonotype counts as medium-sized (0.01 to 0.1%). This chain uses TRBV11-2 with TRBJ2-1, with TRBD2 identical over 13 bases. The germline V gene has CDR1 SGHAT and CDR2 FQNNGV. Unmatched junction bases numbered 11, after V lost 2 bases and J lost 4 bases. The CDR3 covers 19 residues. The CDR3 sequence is CASSLRLAGGPKSYNEQFF. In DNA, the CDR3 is TGTGCCAGCAGCTTACGACTAGCGGGAGGCCCGAAGTCTTACAATGAGCAGTTCTTC.

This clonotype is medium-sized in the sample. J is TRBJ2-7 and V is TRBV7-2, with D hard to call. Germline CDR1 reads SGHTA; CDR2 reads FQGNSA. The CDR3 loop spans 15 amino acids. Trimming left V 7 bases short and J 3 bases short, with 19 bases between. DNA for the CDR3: TGTGCCAGCACGACCGGCAGTGGACGGTTCTACGAGCAGTACTTC. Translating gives CASTTGSGRFYEQYF.

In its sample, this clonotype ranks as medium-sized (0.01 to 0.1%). The CDR3 DNA follows: TGTGCCAGCAGCCCGTGGGGAGCTAACTATGGCTACACCTTC. Translating it yields CASSPWGANYGYTF. The chain combines TRBV5-4 with TRBJ1-2; no firm D call. CDR1 and CDR2 from the germline V gene are SGHNT and YYREEE (reference sequence). CDR3 length equals 14 residues. The V gene lost 4 bases and the J gene lost 0 bases, with 10 bases spanning the gap.

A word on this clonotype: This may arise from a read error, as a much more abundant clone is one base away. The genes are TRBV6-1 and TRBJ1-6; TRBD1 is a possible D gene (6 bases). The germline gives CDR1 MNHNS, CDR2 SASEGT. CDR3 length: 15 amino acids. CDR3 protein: CARSEGTGNNSPLHF. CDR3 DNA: TGTGCCAGAAGTGAGGGTACAGGGAATAATTCACCCCTCCACTTT.